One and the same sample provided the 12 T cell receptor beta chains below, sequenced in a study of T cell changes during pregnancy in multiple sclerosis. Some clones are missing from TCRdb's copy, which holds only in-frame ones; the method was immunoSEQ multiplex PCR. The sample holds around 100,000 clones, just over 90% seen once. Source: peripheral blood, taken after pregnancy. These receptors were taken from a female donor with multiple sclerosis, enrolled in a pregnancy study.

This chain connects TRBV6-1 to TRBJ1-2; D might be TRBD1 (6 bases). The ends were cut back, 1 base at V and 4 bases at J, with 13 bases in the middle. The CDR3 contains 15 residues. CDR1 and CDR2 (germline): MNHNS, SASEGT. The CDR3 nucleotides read TGTGCCAGCAGTGAAGACGTAGGGGGTGCCTATGGCTACACCTTC. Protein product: CASSEDVGGAYGYTF.

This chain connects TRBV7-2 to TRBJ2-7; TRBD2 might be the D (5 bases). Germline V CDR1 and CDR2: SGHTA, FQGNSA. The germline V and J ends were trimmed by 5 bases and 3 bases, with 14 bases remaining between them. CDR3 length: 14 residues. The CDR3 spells CASSTRPRNYEQYF. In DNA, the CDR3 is TGTGCCAGCAGCACTAGGCCCAGAAACTACGAGCAGTACTTC.

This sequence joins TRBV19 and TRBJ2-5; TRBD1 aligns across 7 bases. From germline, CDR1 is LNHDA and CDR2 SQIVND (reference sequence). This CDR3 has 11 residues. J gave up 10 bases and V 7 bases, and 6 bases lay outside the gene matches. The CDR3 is CASTQGVVQYF. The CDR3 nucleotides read TGTGCCAGTACCCAGGGGGTTGTCCAGTACTTC.

CDR3 coding DNA: TGTGCCAGTAGAAACGGGGGCAATCAGCCCCAGCATTTT. This codes for CASRNGGNQPQHF. This rearrangement joins TRBV19 to TRBJ1-5; D remains unclear. CDR3 size: 13 residues. Looked up from germline, CDR1 is LNHDA and CDR2 is SQIVND (reference sequence). V dropped 6 bases and J dropped 2 bases, with 8 bases sitting between them.

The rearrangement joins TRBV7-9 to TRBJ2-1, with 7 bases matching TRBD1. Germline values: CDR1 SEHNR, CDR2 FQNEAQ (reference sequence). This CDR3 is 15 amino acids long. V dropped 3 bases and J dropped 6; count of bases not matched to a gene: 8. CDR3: CASSLRTGRGNEQFF. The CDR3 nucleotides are TGTGCCAGCAGCTTGCGGACAGGCCGGGGCAATGAGCAGTTCTTC.

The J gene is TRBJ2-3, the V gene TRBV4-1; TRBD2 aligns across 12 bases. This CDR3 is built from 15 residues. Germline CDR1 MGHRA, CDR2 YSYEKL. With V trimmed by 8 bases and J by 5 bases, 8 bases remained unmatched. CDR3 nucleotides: TGCGCCAGCTCGGGTTCTAGCGGGGGGGTAGATACGCAGTATTTT. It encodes CASSGSSGGVDTQYF.

CDR3 sequence: CASTFGQTKFF. The CDR3, as DNA: TGTGCCAGCACCTTCGGACAGACGAAGTTCTTC. This chain uses TRBV27 with TRBJ2-1, with D tentatively TRBD1 (6 bases). The V gene lost 7 bases and the J gene lost 14 bases, with 15 bases spanning the gap. CDR1 MNHEY and CDR2 SMNVEV come from the germline V gene (reference sequence). The CDR3 is made up of 11 amino acids.

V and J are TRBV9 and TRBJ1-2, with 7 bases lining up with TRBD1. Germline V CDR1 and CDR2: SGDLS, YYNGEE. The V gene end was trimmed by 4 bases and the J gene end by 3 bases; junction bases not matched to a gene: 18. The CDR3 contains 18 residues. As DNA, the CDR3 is TGTGCCAGCAGCCTCATCCCAGACAGGGTGGGGGCTCACTATGGCTACACCTTC. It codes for CASSLIPDRVGAHYGYTF.

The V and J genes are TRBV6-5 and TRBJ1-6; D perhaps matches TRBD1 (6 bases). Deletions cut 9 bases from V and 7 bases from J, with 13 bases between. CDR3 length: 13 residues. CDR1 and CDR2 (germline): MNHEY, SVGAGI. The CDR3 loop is CASTDRVNSPLHF. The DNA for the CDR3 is TGTGCCAGTACGGACAGAGTAAATTCACCCCTCCACTTT.

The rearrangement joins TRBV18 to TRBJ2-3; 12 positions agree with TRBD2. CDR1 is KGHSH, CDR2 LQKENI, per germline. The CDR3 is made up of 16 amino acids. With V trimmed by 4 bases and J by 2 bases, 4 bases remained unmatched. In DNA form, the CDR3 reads TGTGCCAGCTCACTACTAGCGGGGGGCGCCACAGATACGCAGTATTTT. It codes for CASSLLAGGATDTQYF.

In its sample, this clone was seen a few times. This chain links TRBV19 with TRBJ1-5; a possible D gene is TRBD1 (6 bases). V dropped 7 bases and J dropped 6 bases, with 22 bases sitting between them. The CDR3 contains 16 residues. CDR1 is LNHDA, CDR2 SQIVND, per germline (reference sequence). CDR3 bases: TGTGCCAGTACCCCTCTACGAGGGGGTAGAGGTCAGCCCCAGCATTTT. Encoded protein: CASTPLRGGRGQPQHF.

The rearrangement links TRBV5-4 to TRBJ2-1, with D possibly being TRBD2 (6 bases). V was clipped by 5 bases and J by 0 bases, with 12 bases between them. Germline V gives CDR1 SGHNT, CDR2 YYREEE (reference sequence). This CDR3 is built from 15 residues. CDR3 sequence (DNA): TGTGCCAGCAGTTTTAGCGGAGGCTCCTACAATGAGCAGTTCTTC. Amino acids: CASSFSGGSYNEQFF.